This T cell receptor (beta chain) was recorded in a study of T cell repertoires in cytomegalovirus infection. Across the study: Evidence of both CMV infection and a matching HLA type came from public TCR beta signatures.

From the reads, TCRdb called clonotypes with MiXCR, one entry per CDR3 protein. The data show 680,000 or so distinct CDR3 sequences, with roughly 36% seen just once and roughly 2.9% held by the top ten. General observations from the study: Cumulative frequency (of public TCR beta family members) identified carriers of CMV plus the relevant HLA. The ex vivo response showed dominance by HLA-C-restricted CMV-specific TCR beta clonotypes.

V lost 6 bases and J 9 bases, leaving 21 bases between the germline ends. Per the germline V gene, CDR1 is DFQATT and CDR2 is SNEGSKA (reference sequence). This CDR3 region has 15 residues. About this clonotype itself: The antigen is undetermined.

The material sequenced was PBMCs. The clonotype was recovered from a human donor in good health (CMV status not recorded). Some clones in this sample may be carry-over from other donors' samples. V is TRBV20-1 and J is TRBJ1-6, with unresolved D. CDR3 loop: CSAQRIVGFGSPLHF. As DNA, the CDR3 is TGCAGTGCCCAGCGGATCGTGGGATTTGGTTCACCCCTCCACTTT.